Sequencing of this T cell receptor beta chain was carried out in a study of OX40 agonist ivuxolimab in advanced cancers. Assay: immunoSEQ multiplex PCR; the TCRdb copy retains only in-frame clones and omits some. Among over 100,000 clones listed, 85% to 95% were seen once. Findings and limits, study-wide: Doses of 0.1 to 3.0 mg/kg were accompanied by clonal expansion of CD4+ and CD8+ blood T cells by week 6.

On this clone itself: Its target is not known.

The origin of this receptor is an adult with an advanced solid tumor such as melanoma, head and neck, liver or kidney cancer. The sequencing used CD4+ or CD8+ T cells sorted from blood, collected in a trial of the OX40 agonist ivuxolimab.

The CDR3 protein is CASSLNGDAYEQYF. The CDR3 bases are TGTGCCAGCAGCTTGAATGGCGACGCCTACGAGCAGTACTTC. The J gene is TRBJ2-7, the V gene TRBV4-2; D is undetermined. Germline assignment: CDR1 LGHNA and CDR2 YNFKEQ. The CDR3 runs to 14 residues. The V and J ends lost 5 bases and 2 bases respectively, with 13 bases between them.